A single sample gave rise to the 10 T cell receptor beta chains below, sequenced in a study of response to subunit inactivated influenza vaccine. Each CDR3 protein gets one entry after TCRdb re-called the RT-PCR reads with MiXCR. This table holds 200,000 to 300,000 distinct CDR3 sequences, 9.5% to 15% found once. The input for sequencing was non-naive T cells sorted from PBMCs, taken 14 days before vaccination. Receptors originate from a man aged 50 to 60 who received an inactivated influenza vaccine.

As regards this clonotype: Being one base from a much bigger clone, this may be a read error. The chain has TRBV7-2 and TRBJ2-3, with D hard to call. CDR1 and CDR2 from the germline V gene are SGHTA and FQGNSA. The CDR3 spans 11 residues. Between the trimmed V and J ends, which lost 8 bases and 4 bases, there was a span of 7 bases. The DNA for the CDR3 is TGTGCCAGCTCAAGGGCAGATACGCAGTATTTT. Translating gives CASSRADTQYF. The full variable domain, rest sourced from reference TRBV7-2 and TRBJ2-3, is GAGVSQSPSNKVTEKGKDVELRCDPISGHTALYWYRQSLGQGLEFLIYFQGNSAPDKSGLPSDRFSAERTGGSVSTLTIQRTQQEDSAVYLCASSRADTQYFGPGTRLTVL.

Details on this clonotype: A much larger clone lies a single base off, so this may be a read error. The chain combines TRBV11-2 with TRBJ2-5; 8 positions match TRBD2. From germline, CDR1 is SGHAT and CDR2 FQNNGV. The CDR3 is 18 amino acids. The CDR3 sequence is CASSRVGAGGGYQETQNF. The CDR3 nucleotides read TGTGCCAGCAGCCGAGTTGGGGCTGGCGGGGGGTACCAAGAGACCCAGAACTTC.

This clonotype occurred a few times. The rearrangement links TRBV10-3 to TRBJ2-3; 13 nucleotides align to TRBD2. With 10 bases clipped from V and 8 bases from J, the junction kept 15 bases outside the gene matches. This CDR3 has 16 residues. Germline V gene lookup returns CDR1 ENHRY and CDR2 SYGVKD. CDR3 nucleotides: TGTGCCACCCAGACTAGCGGGGGGCCGGGAGTTGTTACGCAGTATTTT. It encodes CATQTSGGPGVVTQYF.

Ten or more counts support this clonotype. V and J are TRBV2 and TRBJ2-5; D remains unclear. Germline V gene sequence: CDR1 SNHLY, CDR2 FYNNEI. V was trimmed by 6 bases and J by 3 bases, leaving 11 bases between them. CDR3 size: 13 residues. The CDR3 protein is CASRERRKETQYF. The CDR3 DNA sequence: TGTGCCAGCAGAGAACGACGGAAAGAGACCCAGTACTTC.

This clonotype was seen only a few times. The CDR3 loop is CASRETGQSYEQYF. CDR3 nucleotide sequence: TGTGCCAGCAGGGAAACTGGACAGAGCTACGAGCAGTACTTC. V usage is TRBV2 and J usage is TRBJ2-7; tentatively, D is TRBD1 (6 bases). This CDR3 has 14 residues. The V gene lost 6 bases and the J gene lost 3 bases, with 15 bases spanning the gap. Germline CDR1 is SNHLY and CDR2 is FYNNEI.

This clonotype has ten or more counts. The chain has TRBV27 and TRBJ1-1; D not resolved. CDR1 and CDR2 (germline): MNHEY, SMNVEV (reference sequence). CDR3 length: 14 amino acids. Trimming removed 5 bases at V and 1 base at J, with 11 bases between. This CDR3 is CASSARERNTEAFF. The CDR3 nucleotides are TGTGCCAGCAGTGCTAGGGAAAGGAACACTGAAGCTTTCTTT.

This clonotype was detected only a few times. This chain links TRBV18 with TRBJ2-2; the match to TRBD1 covers 7 bases. V gave up 3 bases and J gave up 0 bases; unmatched junction bases: 4. This CDR3 comprises 16 residues. From germline, CDR1 is KGHSH and CDR2 LQKENI. The CDR3 loop reads CASSPPGQSNTGELFF. The CDR3, as DNA: TGTGCCAGCTCACCCCCGGGACAGTCGAACACCGGGGAGCTGTTTTTT.

This chain links TRBV2 with TRBJ1-1; D is ambiguous. Germline lookup yields CDR1 SNHLY and CDR2 FYNNEI. CDR3 length equals 11 residues. Trimming left V 8 bases short and J 6 bases short, with 10 bases between. DNA of the CDR3: TGTGCCAGCGGAACAAGGGCTGAAGCTTTCTTT. It yields the protein CASGTRAEAFF.

This clonotype has a count of ten or more. The chain links TRBV5-1 to TRBJ2-3, with 9 positions matching TRBD1. The germline CDR1 and CDR2 sequences are SGHRS and YFSETQ. J was trimmed by 3 bases and V by 1 base; bases with no gene match: 6. The CDR3 consists of 16 residues. CDR3 sequence reads: CASSLLGQGKTDTQYF. In DNA form, the CDR3 reads TGCGCCAGCAGCTTGCTCGGACAGGGGAAGACAGATACGCAGTATTTT.

The chain links TRBV6-4 to TRBJ2-6, with D perhaps being TRBD1 or TRBD2 (5 bases each). Trimming pared 4 bases from V and 4 bases from J, leaving 11 bases between. CDR1 and CDR2 (germline): MRHNA, SNTAGT. CDR3 length: 15 residues. CDR3: CASSGGGPGANVLTF. The CDR3 DNA is TGTGCCAGCAGTGGGGGCGGGCCCGGGGCCAACGTCCTGACTTTC.